Shown below are 20 T cell receptor beta chains from a single sample sequenced in a study of blood T cell repertoires in COVID-19. This table comes from immunoSEQ multiplex PCR, and its TCRdb copy is limited to in-frame clones, with some not included. The repertoire holds fewer than 450,000 clones, with roughly 89% as singletons. Sequenced: peripheral blood. The source is a woman in her late teens or twenties who had recovered from COVID-19.

The chain links TRBV10-3 to TRBJ2-1; the D gene is possibly TRBD2 (6 bases). With 6 bases removed from V and 3 bases from J, the gap between germline ends came to 18 bases. Germline V gene sequence: CDR1 ENHRY, CDR2 SYGVKD. This CDR3 region has 16 residues. Here the CDR3 DNA reads TGTGCCATCAGCCCTTCGGGAGCGGACAACTACAATGAGCAGTTCTTC. The encoded protein is CAISPSGADNYNEQFF.

The rearrangement uses TRBV6-6 and TRBJ2-1; 10 bases are shared with TRBD1. CDR3 length equals 15 residues. CDR1 and CDR2 (germline): MNHNY, SVGAGI (reference sequence). V lost 6 bases and J lost 0; bases outside the gene matches: 2. The CDR3 here is CASRTGGSSYNEQFF. Written as DNA, the CDR3 is TGTGCCAGCAGGACAGGGGGCAGCTCCTACAATGAGCAGTTCTTC.

The rearrangement joins TRBV7-2 to TRBJ2-3, with TRBD2 matching 10 bases. V lost 1 base and J lost 5; bases outside the gene matches: 3. This CDR3 region has 15 residues. The germline gives CDR1 SGHTA, CDR2 FQGNSA. DNA for the CDR3: TGTGCCAGCAGCTTAGGGATAGCGGGAGGAGATACGCAGTATTTT. This translates into CASSLGIAGGDTQYF.

The chain carries TRBV4-3 and TRBJ1-2, with D perhaps TRBD1 (6 bases). Trimming left V 1 base short and J 7 bases short, with 10 bases between. Germline values: CDR1 LGHNA, CDR2 YSLEER. This CDR3 contains 13 residues. The CDR3 sequence is CASSQVSGAGYTF. CDR3 in DNA: TGCGCCAGCAGCCAAGTATCAGGGGCTGGCTACACCTTC.

The chain carries TRBV14 and TRBJ2-3, with D possibly TRBD2 on 5 matching bases. Germline V gene sequence: CDR1 SGHDN, CDR2 FVKESK. V dropped 1 base and J dropped 5 bases, with 10 bases sitting between them. The CDR3 has 14 residues. The CDR3 DNA is TGTGCCAGCAGCCAAGCGGGAAGGCGAGATACGCAGTATTTT. Encoded protein: CASSQAGRRDTQYF.

The gene calls are TRBV24-1 and TRBJ1-1; 8 bases map to TRBD1. Germline assignment: CDR1 KGHDR and CDR2 SFDVKD. The CDR3 length is 15 residues. The junction had 4 bases not matched to a gene; V was cut back by 4 bases and J by 1 base. CDR3 loop: CATSDGQGRNTEAFF. The CDR3 DNA reads as TGTGCCACCAGTGACGGACAGGGACGGAACACTGAAGCTTTCTTT.

V and J are TRBV11-3 and TRBJ2-5, with TRBD2 matching 12 bases. The CDR3 length is 15 residues. J lost 3 bases, V lost 4 bases, and 3 bases had no gene match. The germline CDR1 and CDR2 sequences are SGHNT and YENEEA. The CDR3 region is CASSYRLAGEETQYF. The DNA of the CDR3 is TGTGCCAGCAGCTATCGACTAGCGGGAGAAGAGACCCAGTACTTC.

J is TRBJ2-7 and V is TRBV24-1; 9 bases align to TRBD2. V gave up 6 bases and J gave up 4 bases; unmatched junction bases: 21. Germline CDR1 KGHDR, CDR2 SFDVKD. This CDR3 contains 19 residues. This CDR3 is CATSPTWWREGNLAYEQYV. CDR3 nucleotides: TGTGCCACCAGTCCAACCTGGTGGCGGGAGGGCAATCTAGCGTACGAGCAGTACGTC.

The chain has TRBV6-2 or TRBV6-3 and TRBJ1-2; D not certain. Germline CDR1 MNHEY, CDR2 SVGEGT. V was clipped by 0 bases and J by 0 bases, with 14 bases between them. The CDR3 consists of 17 residues. CDR3 coding DNA: TGTGCCAGCAGTTACTCGATTCGCACATTTACTAACTATGGCTACACCTTC. It yields the protein CASSYSIRTFTNYGYTF.

The chain couples TRBV6-2 or TRBV6-3 to TRBJ2-1; TRBD2 matches 11 bases. J was trimmed by 7 bases and V by 5 bases; bases with no gene match: 10. Germline V CDR1 and CDR2: MNHEY, SVGEGT. This CDR3 is 16 amino acids long. The CDR3 DNA is TGTGCCAGCAGTACGGGACTAGCGGAGCGGGTTAATGAGCAGTTCTTC. Translating gives CASSTGLAERVNEQFF.

The genes are TRBV10-3 and TRBJ1-2; TRBD1 is a possible D gene (6 bases). V lost 3 bases, J lost 1 base, and 9 bases lay in between. Looked up from germline, CDR1 is ENHRY and CDR2 is SYGVKD. This CDR3 is 14 amino acids long. DNA of the CDR3: TGTGCCATCAGTGACGGACAGAATAACTATGGCTACACCTTC. It specifies CAISDGQNNYGYTF.

The rearrangement uses TRBV5-1 and TRBJ2-3; 9 bases are shared with TRBD2. The CDR3 covers 15 residues. CDR1 SGHRS and CDR2 YFSETQ come from the germline V gene. With 4 bases clipped from V and 4 bases from J, the junction kept 7 bases outside the gene matches. Here the CDR3 DNA reads TGCGCCAGCAGCGGCATGGCGGGAGGGCCAGATACGCAGTATTTT. It specifies CASSGMAGGPDTQYF.

The chain combines TRBV10-1 with TRBJ2-3, with 7 bases fitting TRBD1. Germline V gene sequence: CDR1 WNHNN, CDR2 SYGVQD (reference sequence). CDR3 size: 15 residues. V lost 2 bases and J lost 1; bases outside the gene matches: 3. Here the CDR3 DNA reads TGCGCCAGCAGTGAGCAAGGACAGGGCACAGATACGCAGTATTTT. Its translation is CASSEQGQGTDTQYF.

The chain couples TRBV5-1 to TRBJ1-5; 7 positions match TRBD1. Germline CDR1 reads SGHRS; CDR2 reads YFSETQ. CDR3 length: 16 residues. The V gene end was trimmed by 4 bases and the J gene end by 3 bases; junction bases not matched to a gene: 10. The CDR3 sequence: CASSPSTTGPNQPQHF. In nucleotides, the CDR3 is TGCGCCAGCAGCCCGTCGACGACAGGGCCCAATCAGCCCCAGCATTTT.

The rearrangement links TRBV6-2 or TRBV6-3 to TRBJ1-3; D remains unclear. Looked up from germline, CDR1 is MNHEY and CDR2 is SVGEGT. V dropped 6 bases and J dropped 0 bases, with 9 bases sitting between them. The CDR3 is 14 amino acids. Here the CDR3 DNA reads TGTGCCAGCAGCCTCCAAAACTCTGGAAACACCATATATTTT. Translating it yields CASSLQNSGNTIYF.

V and J are TRBV27 and TRBJ1-1; D gene ambiguous. Germline CDR1 reads MNHEY; CDR2 reads SMNVEV (reference sequence). V gave up 0 bases and J gave up 6 bases, with 8 bases separating them. The CDR3 runs to 13 residues. The DNA of the CDR3 is TGTGCCAGCAGTTTATCTCCGGTATCTGAAGCTTTCTTT. It translates to CASSLSPVSEAFF.

V usage is TRBV7-7 and J usage is TRBJ2-3; 12 bases fit TRBD2. The V gene's germline CDR1 is SSHAT and CDR2 FNYEAQ (reference sequence). J gave up 0 bases and V 4 bases, and 2 bases lay outside the gene matches. The CDR3 is 16 residues long. CDR3 coding DNA: TGTGCCAGCAGCTCCGGGACTAGCGGGAGCACAGATACGCAGTATTTT. Translation: CASSSGTSGSTDTQYF.

The gene calls are TRBV6-6 and TRBJ1-2, with TRBD1 as a possible D gene (5 bases). The germline V and J ends were trimmed by 2 bases and 3 bases, with 10 bases remaining between them. There are 14 residues in the CDR3. CDR1 is MNHNY, CDR2 SVGAGI, per germline (reference sequence). CDR3 DNA sequence: TGTGCCAGCAGTTACACGGGGGGGGACTATGGCTACACCTTC. Encoded protein: CASSYTGGDYGYTF.

V and J are TRBV5-6 and TRBJ2-7; 7 bases line up with TRBD1. Germline V gene lookup returns CDR1 SGHDT and CDR2 YYEEEE. J lost 3 bases, V lost 5 bases, and 14 bases had no gene match. CDR3 size: 16 residues. The CDR3 DNA follows: TGTGCCAGCAGTTATGGAGACAGGGATAGGGTCTACGAGCAGTACGTC. Encoded protein: CASSYGDRDRVYEQYV.

V gene TRBV9 combines with J gene TRBJ2-3; tentative D call: TRBD2 (6 bases). Germline loops: CDR1 SGDLS, CDR2 YYNGEE. This CDR3 is built from 15 residues. Trimming stripped 0 bases from V and 6 bases from J, with 14 bases between. The CDR3 coding sequence is TGTGCCAGCAGCGTAGAGGGACTTCAGGCGGATACGCAGTATTTT. This gives the protein CASSVEGLQADTQYF.